Sequencing of this T cell receptor beta chain was carried out in a study of T cells in localized non-small cell lung cancer. Sequencing was performed with immunoSEQ multiplex PCR; in TCRdb, only in-frame clones are kept and a portion is missing. The data hold some 22,000 clones, with roughly 90% observed a single time. Concerning this clone itself: What it binds is not known.

The CDR3 has 13 residues. Germline-derived CDR1 and CDR2 are MNHEY and SMNVEV (reference sequence). V lost 2 bases, J lost 2 bases, and 7 bases lay in between. Study-wide points: Among the top 100 tumor clones, a median approximately 55 appeared in adjacent lung. Uninvolved adjacent lung, not tumor, had the highest T cell clonality.

The sequence came from a man between 35 and 75 years old with stage II lung adenocarcinoma. J is TRBJ2-7 and V is TRBV27; no reliable D call. This specimen consisted of PBMCs, obtained before any cancer treatment. The CDR3 protein is CASSLGRTYEQYF. In DNA, the CDR3 is TGTGCCAGCAGTTTAGGGCGGACCTACGAGCAGTACTTC.